The 11 T cell receptor beta chains below come from one sample, sequenced in a study of memory CD4+ T cells and cytomegalovirus serostatus. The assay was immunoSEQ multiplex PCR, and TCRdb's table has in-frame clones only and misses some. This sample carries about 48,000 clones, around four fifths of them seen once, and the ten largest clones take around 0.77%. The sort gate was single viable CD3+CD4+CD8-CD45RO+ cells for memory CD4+ T cells. Specimen: memory CD4+ T cells from blood. These receptors originate from an adult in good health and CMV-seronegative.

In this sample, this clone turned up a few times. This chain links TRBV28 with TRBJ2-7, with D possibly being TRBD2 (5 bases). This CDR3 contains 11 residues. Per the germline V gene, CDR1 is MDHEN and CDR2 is SYDVKM. V lost 3 bases and J 6 bases, leaving 6 bases between the germline ends. The CDR3 nucleotides are TGTGCCAGCAGTTTTCTAGCCGAGCAGTACTTC. Its translation is CASSFLAEQYF.

This clone was detected only a few times. The CDR3 region has the DNA TGTGCCAGCTCACCTCCCGACAGGGCGTATGATGGCTACACCTTC. The encoded protein is CASSPPDRAYDGYTF. V gene TRBV18 combines with J gene TRBJ1-2; 7 bases align to TRBD1. CDR1 and CDR2 from the germline V gene are KGHSH and LQKENI. CDR3 size: 15 residues. V was pared by 3 bases and J by 6 bases, with 10 bases of the junction left unmatched.

J is TRBJ2-3 and V is TRBV15; 8 bases line up with TRBD2. J was trimmed by 1 base and V by 0 bases; bases with no gene match: 3. CDR1 is LNHNV, CDR2 YYDKDF, per germline (reference sequence). CDR3 length: 16 amino acids. CDR3 region: CATSRDGGAGTDTQYF. CDR3 nucleotide sequence: TGTGCCACCAGCAGAGACGGGGGGGCCGGCACAGATACGCAGTATTTT.

The chain joins TRBV27 to TRBJ1-2; D perhaps matches TRBD1 (6 bases). The CDR3 consists of 12 residues. Germline-derived CDR1 and CDR2 are MNHEY and SMNVEV (reference sequence). Trimming took off 6 bases at V and 9 bases at J, with 14 bases between the two ends. DNA of the CDR3: TGTGCCAGCAGCTCCGGGACAAAGAGCTACACCTTC. The encoded protein is CASSSGTKSYTF.

The chain couples TRBV7-2 to TRBJ2-7; a possible D gene is TRBD1 (6 bases). Germline loops: CDR1 SGHTA, CDR2 FQGNSA. The CDR3 covers 16 residues. V dropped 6 bases and J dropped 7 bases, with 25 bases sitting between them. The CDR3 bases are TGTGCCAGCAGACTTCAATCCGGGGCAGGGGAGAGGGAGCAGTACTTC. Protein: CASRLQSGAGEREQYF. Together with reference TRBV7-2 and TRBJ2-7, the CDR3 gives the full variable domain: GAGVSQSPSNKVTEKGKDVELRCDPISGHTALYWYRQSLGQGLEFLIYFQGNSAPDKSGLPSDRFSAERTGGSVSTLTIQRTQQEDSAVYLCASRLQSGAGEREQYFGPGTRLTVT.

This clone is a singleton in its sample. The chain links TRBV5-4 to TRBJ1-1; D remains unclear. V was cut by 0 bases and J by 5 bases, with 14 bases left in between. This CDR3 has 15 residues. Germline V gives CDR1 SGHNT, CDR2 YYREEE (reference sequence). This chain's CDR3 is CASSLAPGGFTEAFF. In nucleotides, the CDR3 is TGTGCCAGCAGCTTGGCCCCGGGAGGGTTTACTGAAGCTTTCTTT.

This chain joins TRBV6-6 and TRBJ2-7; 8 nucleotides align to TRBD1. This CDR3 is built from 12 residues. The germline gives CDR1 MNHNY, CDR2 SVGAGI (reference sequence). Trimming removed 6 bases from V and 3 bases from J; junction bases left unmatched: 1. The CDR3 sequence: CASRDRDYEQYF. DNA for the CDR3: TGTGCCAGCAGGGACAGGGACTACGAGCAGTACTTC.

The genes are TRBV5-6 and TRBJ2-4; D unclear. CDR1 is SGHDT and CDR2 is YYEEEE in the germline V gene. Trimming removed 2 bases from V and 7 bases from J, with 13 bases in between. This CDR3 contains 14 residues. Here the CDR3 DNA reads TGTGCCAGCAGCTTACGACCGCCCGGCAACATTCAGTACTTC. It is translated as CASSLRPPGNIQYF. Using reference TRBV5-6 and TRBJ2-4 for the parts outside the CDR3, the full variable domain is DAGVTQSPTHLIKTRGQQVTLRCSPKSGHDTVSWYQQALGQGPQFIFQYYEEEERQRGNFPDRFSGHQFPNYSSELNVNALLLGDSALYLCASSLRPPGNIQYFGAGTRLSVL.

The chain has TRBV9 and TRBJ2-1, with 7 bases identical to TRBD2. Germline V CDR1 and CDR2: SGDLS, YYNGEE. This CDR3 region has 15 residues. The V and J ends lost 4 bases and 10 bases, in that order; junction bases with no gene match: 14. Written as DNA, the CDR3 is TGTGCCAGCAGCCCACACCGGGACTACGCAGAGGAGCAGTTCTTC. It translates to CASSPHRDYAEEQFF.

The DNA of the CDR3 is TGTGCCAGCAGTAATAACATGAACACTGAAGCTTTCTTT. Translated, it gives CASSNNMNTEAFF. This chain links TRBV7-8 with TRBJ1-1; D is undetermined. V lost 6 bases and J 0 bases, leaving 8 bases between the germline ends. This CDR3 comprises 13 residues. CDR1 is SGHVS and CDR2 is FQNEAQ in the germline V gene.

The rearrangement uses TRBV25-1 and TRBJ2-3; no reliable D call. The CDR3 sequence is 18 residues long. Germline values: CDR1 MGHDK, CDR2 SYGVNS. V was clipped by 2 bases and J by 2 bases, with 20 bases between them. The CDR3 DNA reads TGTGCCAGCAGTGAAGACCATGTGGGGATAAACTACACAGATACGCAGTATTTT. It encodes CASSEDHVGINYTDTQYF.